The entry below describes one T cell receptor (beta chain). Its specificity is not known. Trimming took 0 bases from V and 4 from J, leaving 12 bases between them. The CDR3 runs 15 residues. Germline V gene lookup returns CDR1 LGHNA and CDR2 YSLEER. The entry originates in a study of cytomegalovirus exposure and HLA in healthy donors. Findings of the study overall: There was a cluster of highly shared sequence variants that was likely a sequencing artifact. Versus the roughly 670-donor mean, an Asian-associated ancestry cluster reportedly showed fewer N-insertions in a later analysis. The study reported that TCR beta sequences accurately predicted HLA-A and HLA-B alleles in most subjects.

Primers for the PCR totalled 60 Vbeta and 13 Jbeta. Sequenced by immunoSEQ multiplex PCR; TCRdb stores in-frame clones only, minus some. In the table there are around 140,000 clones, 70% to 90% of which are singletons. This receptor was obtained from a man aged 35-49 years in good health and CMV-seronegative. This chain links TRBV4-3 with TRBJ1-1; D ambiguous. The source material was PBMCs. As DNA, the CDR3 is TGCGCCAGCAGCCAAGATATACTCTCGTTCACTGAAGCTTTCTTT. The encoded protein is CASSQDILSFTEAFF.